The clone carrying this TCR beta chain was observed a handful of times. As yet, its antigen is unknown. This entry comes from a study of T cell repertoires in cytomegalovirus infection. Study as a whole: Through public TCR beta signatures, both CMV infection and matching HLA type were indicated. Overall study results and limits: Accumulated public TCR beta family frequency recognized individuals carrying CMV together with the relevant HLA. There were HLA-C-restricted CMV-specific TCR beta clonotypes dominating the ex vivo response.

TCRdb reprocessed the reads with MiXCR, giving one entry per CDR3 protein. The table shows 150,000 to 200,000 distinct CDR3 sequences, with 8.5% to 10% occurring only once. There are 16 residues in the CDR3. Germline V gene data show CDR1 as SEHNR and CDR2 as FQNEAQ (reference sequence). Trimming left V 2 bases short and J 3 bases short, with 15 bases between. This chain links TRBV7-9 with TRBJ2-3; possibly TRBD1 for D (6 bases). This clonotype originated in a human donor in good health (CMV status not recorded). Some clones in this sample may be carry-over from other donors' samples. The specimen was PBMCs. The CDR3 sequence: CASSLSRGIRTDTQYF. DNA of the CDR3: TGTGCCAGCAGCTTAAGCAGGGGAATTAGGACAGATACGCAGTATTTT.